This passage covers 8 T cell receptor beta chains from one sample sequenced in a study of blood T cell repertoires in COVID-19. Repertoires were generated with immunoSEQ multiplex PCR, while TCRdb's copy carries only in-frame clones and drops some. The repertoire holds roughly 200,000 clones, with around four fifths as singletons. Sequencing was performed on peripheral blood. These receptors all come from a woman of 80 years or more with COVID-19, enrolled during active disease.

The DNA for the CDR3 is TGTGCCATCAGGGGGAGGAACACTGAAGCTTTCTTT. It encodes CAIRGRNTEAFF. The chain carries TRBV12-3 or TRBV12-4 and TRBJ1-1, with TRBD1 matching 7 bases. V shed 10 bases and J 1 base; nucleotides not matched to a gene: 3. This CDR3 has 12 residues.

Regarding this clone: The identical CDR3 is also encoded by other nucleotide sequences in the sample. V and J are TRBV19 and TRBJ2-7, with TRBD1 matching over 11 bases. CDR1 and CDR2 (germline): LNHDA, SQIVND (reference sequence). V was clipped by 9 bases and J by 4 bases; unmatched bases: 2. The CDR3 contains 12 residues. CDR3 DNA sequence: TGTGCCAGCCGGGACAGGGGGTACGAGCAGTACTTC. Residues: CASRDRGYEQYF.

J is TRBJ2-1 and V is TRBV19; 14 bases fit TRBD2. This CDR3 region has 15 residues. V shed 6 bases, J shed 6 bases, and the junction held 4 bases outside the gene matches. Germline V lookup: CDR1 LNHDA, CDR2 SQIVND (reference sequence). In DNA, the CDR3 is TGTGCCAGTAGGACTAGCGGGGGGGGGTTCAATGAGCAGTTCTTC. This sequence encodes CASRTSGGGFNEQFF.

The V and J genes are TRBV5-1 and TRBJ2-6; possibly TRBD1 for D (5 bases). The germline gives CDR1 SGHRS, CDR2 YFSETQ. Trimming left V 1 base short and J 2 bases short, with 13 bases between. The CDR3 spans 17 residues. CDR3 sequence reads: CASSLQGTFAGANVLTF. CDR3 bases: TGCGCCAGCAGCTTGCAGGGAACTTTCGCTGGGGCCAACGTCCTGACTTTC.

The chain links TRBV10-1 to TRBJ1-1; 7 bases match TRBD1. Germline values: CDR1 WNHNN, CDR2 SYGVQD (reference sequence). Trimming at V came to 4 bases and at J to 10 bases, leaving 3 bases not matched to a gene. The CDR3 consists of 11 residues. The CDR3 region has the DNA TGCGCCAGCAGTGGGGCAGGGGGAGCTTTCTTT. This translates into CASSGAGGAFF.

The chain recombines TRBV7-9 with TRBJ1-4; TRBD1 matches at 8 bases. CDR3 length: 15 amino acids. Germline V gives CDR1 SEHNR, CDR2 FQNEAQ (reference sequence). The V segment lost 5 bases and the J segment 10 bases; nucleotides outside the gene matches: 12. CDR3 amino acids: CASSTTDRVVGKLFF. CDR3 coding DNA: TGTGCCAGCAGCACGACGGACAGGGTTGTCGGAAAACTGTTTTTT.

J is TRBJ1-6 and V is TRBV10-2; TRBD1 agrees at 8 bases. Germline V gene lookup returns CDR1 WSHSY and CDR2 SAAADI. The CDR3 consists of 12 residues. V trimming: 7 bases; J trimming: 11 bases; junction bases outside the gene matches: 4. CDR3 in amino acids: CASTGQGAPLHF. In nucleotides, the CDR3 is TGCGCCAGCACTGGACAGGGAGCACCCCTCCACTTT.

This chain uses TRBV2 with TRBJ1-2; 7 bases line up with TRBD1. CDR1 is SNHLY and CDR2 is FYNNEI in the germline V gene. V gave up 7 bases and J gave up 0 bases; unmatched junction bases: 8. The CDR3 loop spans 15 amino acids. The chain's CDR3 is CASKVTGTANYGYTF. In nucleotides, the CDR3 is TGTGCCAGCAAAGTAACCGGGACAGCTAACTATGGCTACACCTTC.